This T cell receptor (beta chain) stems from a study of shared clonotypes between healthy human individuals. Study-level results: Compared with clonotypes that all four donors shared, non-shared clonotypes had lower generation probabilities.

CD45RO-negative cells were positively selected for CCR7, leaving out terminally differentiated effector memory CD45RA+ cells. Assay used: immunoSEQ multiplex PCR; TCRdb lists only in-frame clones, some missing. The sample lists about 800,000 clones, about 96% occurring once. On this clone itself: Its target is unknown.

Per the germline V gene, CDR1 is SEHNR and CDR2 is FQNEAQ (reference sequence). The CDR3 has 14 amino acids. Trimming removed 6 bases from V and 3 bases from J, with 12 bases in between. This TCR was sampled from a man aged 30 to 45 in good health. Sequencing was performed on naive CD8+ T cells sorted from blood. V usage is TRBV7-9 and J usage is TRBJ1-5, with D unresolved. The CDR3 protein is CASSEVEVNQPQHF. The CDR3, as DNA: TGTGCCAGCAGTGAGGTGGAGGTCAATCAGCCCCAGCATTTT.